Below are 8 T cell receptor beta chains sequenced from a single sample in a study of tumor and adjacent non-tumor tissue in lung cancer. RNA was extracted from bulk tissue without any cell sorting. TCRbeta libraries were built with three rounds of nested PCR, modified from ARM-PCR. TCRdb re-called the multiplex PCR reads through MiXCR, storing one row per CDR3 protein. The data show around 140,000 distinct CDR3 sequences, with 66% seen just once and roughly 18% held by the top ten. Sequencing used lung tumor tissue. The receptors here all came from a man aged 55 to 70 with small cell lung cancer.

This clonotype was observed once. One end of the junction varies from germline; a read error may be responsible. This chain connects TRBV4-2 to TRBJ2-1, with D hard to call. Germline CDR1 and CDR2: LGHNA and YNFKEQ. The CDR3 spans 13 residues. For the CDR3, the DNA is TGTACCAGCAGCCAAGATCAAGCTAGAGAGCAGTTCTTC. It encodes CTSSQDQAREQFF.

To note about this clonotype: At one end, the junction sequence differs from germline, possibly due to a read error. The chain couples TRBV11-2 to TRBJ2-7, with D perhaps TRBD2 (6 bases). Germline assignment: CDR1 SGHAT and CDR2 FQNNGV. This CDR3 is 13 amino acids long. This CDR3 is CARSFGGTYEQYF. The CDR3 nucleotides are TGTGCCAGGAGCTTTGGCGGGACCTACGAGCAGTATTTC.

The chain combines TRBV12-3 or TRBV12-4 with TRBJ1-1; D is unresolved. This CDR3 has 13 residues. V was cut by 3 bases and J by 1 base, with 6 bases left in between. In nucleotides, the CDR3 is TGTGCCAGCAGTTTTACATGGAACACTGAAGCTTTCTTT. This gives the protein CASSFTWNTEAFF.

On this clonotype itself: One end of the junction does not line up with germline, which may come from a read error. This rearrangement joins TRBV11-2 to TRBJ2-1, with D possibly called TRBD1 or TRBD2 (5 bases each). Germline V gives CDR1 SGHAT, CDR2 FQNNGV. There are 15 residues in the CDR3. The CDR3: CASSLTGPLYNEQFF. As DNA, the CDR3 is TGTGCCAGCAGCTTAACGGGGCCCCTCTACAATGAACAGTTCTTC.

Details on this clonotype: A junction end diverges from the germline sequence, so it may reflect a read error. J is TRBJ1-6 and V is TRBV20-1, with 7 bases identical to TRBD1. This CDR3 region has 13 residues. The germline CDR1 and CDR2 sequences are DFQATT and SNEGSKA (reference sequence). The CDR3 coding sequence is TGCAGTGCTAGCCTTGACAGGGCGTCACCCCTCCAATTT. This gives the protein CSASLDRASPLQF.

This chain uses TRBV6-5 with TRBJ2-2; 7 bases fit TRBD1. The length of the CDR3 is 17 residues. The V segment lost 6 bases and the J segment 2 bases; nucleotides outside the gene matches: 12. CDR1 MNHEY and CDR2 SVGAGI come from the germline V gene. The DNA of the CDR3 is TGTGCCAGCAGAACAAGACTGGGGACAGAAAACACCGGGGAGCTGTTTTTT. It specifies CASRTRLGTENTGELFF.

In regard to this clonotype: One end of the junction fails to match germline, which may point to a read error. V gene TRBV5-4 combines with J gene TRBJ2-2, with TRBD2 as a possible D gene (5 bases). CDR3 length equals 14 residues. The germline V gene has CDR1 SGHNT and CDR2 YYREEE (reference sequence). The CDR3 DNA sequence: TGTGGCAGCAGCCCTGACTACAGTTCAGGGGAGCTGTTTTTT. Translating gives CGSSPDYSSGELFF.

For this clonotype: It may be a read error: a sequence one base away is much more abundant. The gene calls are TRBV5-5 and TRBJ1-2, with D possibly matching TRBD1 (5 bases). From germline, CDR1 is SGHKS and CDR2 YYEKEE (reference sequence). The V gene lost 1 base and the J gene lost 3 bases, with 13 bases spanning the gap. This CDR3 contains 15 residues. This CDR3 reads CASSLSHPGDYGYTF. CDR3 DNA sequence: TGTGCCAGCAGCTTGAGTCACCCGGGGGACTATGGCTACACCTTC. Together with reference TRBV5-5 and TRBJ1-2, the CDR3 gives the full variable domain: DAGVTQSPTHLIKTRGQQVTLRCSPISGHKSVSWYQQVLGQGPQFIFQYYEKEERGRGNFPDRFSARQFPNYSSELNVNALLLGDSALYLCASSLSHPGDYGYTFGSGTRLTVV.